Here is one TCR beta chain with its context. The method was immunoSEQ multiplex PCR; TCRdb's version includes in-frame clones alone and lacks a portion of them. The repertoire holds around 130,000 clones, approximately 87% seen once, with 3% to 5% in the top ten. The data stem from a study of blood T cell repertoires in COVID-19. This CDR3 comprises 16 residues. The V and J genes are TRBV21-1 and TRBJ1-5; the DNA was not used to check the table's D call, TRBD1. TRBV21-1 is an annotated pseudogene. This receptor was obtained from a man aged 55 to 70 with acute or convalescent COVID-19. Sequenced material: peripheral blood. The CDR3 bases are TGTGCCAGTTCGTTAGACAGGGAAGATAGCAATCAGCCCCAGCATTTT. As protein: CASSLDREDSNQPQHF.